One sample yielded the 9 T cell receptor beta chains listed below, sequenced in a study of CD8 T cells in Susac syndrome. An amount of RNA that ranged from about 0.45 to 1 ug was reverse transcribed with random hexamers. TCRdb processed the immunoSEQ multiplex PCR reads anew with MiXCR; each CDR3 protein has one entry. This table holds 170,000 or so distinct CDR3 sequences, 94% found once. Sample: CD4+ T cells from PBMCs. The receptors originated from a human donor with Susac syndrome.

CDR3 sequence reads: CASSLWTEDGYTF. The CDR3 region has the DNA TGCGCCAGCAGCTTGTGGACAGAAGACGGCTACACCTTC. The rearrangement joins TRBV5-1 to TRBJ1-2, with a weak D call TRBD1 (6 bases). This CDR3 has 13 residues. V was shortened by 1 base and J by 8 bases, with 12 bases between the two germline ends. Germline V lookup: CDR1 SGHRS, CDR2 YFSETQ.

This chain uses TRBV18 with TRBJ2-3; the D is unclear. This CDR3 comprises 13 residues. Germline V lookup: CDR1 KGHSH, CDR2 LQKENI. Trimming stripped 8 bases from V and 0 bases from J, with 9 bases between. CDR3 protein: CASAPTSTDTQYF. The CDR3 nucleotides read TGTGCCAGCGCTCCCACCAGCACAGATACGCAGTATTTT.

The chain combines TRBV4-3 with TRBJ2-3, with D unresolved. CDR1 is LGHNA and CDR2 is YSLEER in the germline V gene. CDR3 size: 17 residues. Trimming took off 1 base at V and 2 bases at J, with 16 bases between the two ends. The CDR3 DNA sequence: TGCGCCAGCAGCCAAGGTCGTGGTTTTCCCCCCACAGATACGCAGTATTTT. Residues: CASSQGRGFPPTDTQYF.

V gene TRBV29-1 combines with J gene TRBJ1-2; D unresolved. This CDR3 comprises 11 residues. Germline-derived CDR1 and CDR2 are SQVTM and ANQGSEA. The V gene lost 4 bases and the J gene lost 8 bases, with 11 bases spanning the gap. CDR3: CSVATQGGYTF. The CDR3 DNA follows: TGCAGCGTTGCAACGCAAGGAGGCTACACCTTC.

The chain joins TRBV7-8 to TRBJ2-7; D is possibly TRBD1 or TRBD2 (5 bases each). V lost 3 bases and J 2 bases, leaving 14 bases between the germline ends. The CDR3 consists of 15 residues. Germline V gene data show CDR1 as SGHVS and CDR2 as FQNEAQ. The CDR3 nucleotides read TGTGCCAGCAGCTTGAGAGGGGTTGGGACCTACGAGCAGTACTTC. Its translation: CASSLRGVGTYEQYF.

Points on this clonotype: Its ends do not fully match the called genes, so a read error is possible. V and J are TRBV12-3 or TRBV12-4 and TRBJ1-1; D remains unclear. The CDR3 spans 15 residues. This CDR3 reads CASRFIATMNTEAFF. DNA of the CDR3: TGTGCCAGCCGTTTTATAGCTACCATGAACACTGAAGCTTTCTTT.

The chain recombines TRBV20-1 with TRBJ1-3; TRBD1 might be the D (6 bases). Trimming shortened V by 0 bases and J by 3 bases, and 21 bases separated the two germline ends. The CDR3 is 18 amino acids. CDR1 is DFQATT and CDR2 is SNEGSKA in the germline V gene (reference sequence). DNA for the CDR3: TGCAGTGCTAGAGATCGGGGTTGGCGGGGGGCGGGTGGAAACACCATATATTTT. Translation gives CSARDRGWRGAGGNTIYF.

This chain links TRBV11-2 with TRBJ2-5; tentatively, D is TRBD1 (6 bases). The CDR3 loop spans 15 amino acids. Germline CDR1 and CDR2: SGHAT and FQNNGV. V was clipped by 0 bases and J by 4 bases, with 12 bases between them. CDR3 amino acids: CASSLEQGPGETQYF. CDR3 bases: TGTGCCAGCAGCTTAGAACAGGGTCCGGGAGAGACCCAGTACTTC.

V and J are TRBV9 and TRBJ1-5; 9 bases match TRBD1. The V and J ends lost 4 bases and 5 bases, in that order; junction bases with no gene match: 7. The CDR3 loop spans 15 amino acids. The germline V gene encodes CDR1 SGDLS and CDR2 YYNGEE. CDR3 in amino acids: CASSLSGQGDQPQHF. The CDR3 region has the DNA TGTGCCAGCAGCCTCTCGGGACAGGGAGATCAGCCCCAGCATTTT.